This T cell receptor beta chain emerged from a study of blood T cells in healthy people across ages. Details on this clonotype: One end of the junction fails to match germline, which may point to a read error.

The germline CDR1 and CDR2 sequences are SGHTA and FQGNSA. This CDR3 region has 13 residues. Donors ranged from 6 to 90 years old and were healthy Caucasians in Russia. The authors drew approximately 9 milliliters of peripheral blood from each donor. Each sample provided at least 6 micrograms of extracted total RNA. Primed by a sample-barcoded 5' primer and a J-beta primer mix, a second PCR proceeded for roughly 7 to 12 cycles. One entry per CDR3 protein results from TCRdb running MiXCR on the 5' RACE reads. The sample carries over 1.5 million distinct CDR3 sequences, about 50% recorded once. The clonotype comes from a woman between 40 and 50 years old in good health. The sample consisted of blood. This sequence joins TRBV7-2 and TRBJ2-1; 7 bases align to TRBD1. CDR3 in DNA: TGCGCCAGCAGCTTGGAAGGGGGCCGTGAGCAGTTCTTC. Residues: CASSLEGGREQFF.